This passage covers 5 T cell receptor beta chains from one sample sequenced in a study of blood T cell repertoires in COVID-19. Measured with immunoSEQ multiplex PCR; TCRdb has only the in-frame clones, and not every one. The sample has some 240,000 clones; approximately 84% are singletons. The sample comprised PBMCs or T cells enriched from blood (not recorded which). The receptors shown here come from a woman aged 40 to 50 with acute COVID-19.

The chain links TRBV5-1 to TRBJ1-2; the D gene is possibly TRBD1 (5 bases). The CDR3 has 14 residues. Germline CDR1 reads SGHRS; CDR2 reads YFSETQ. Trimming shortened V by 0 bases and J by 2 bases, and 8 bases separated the two germline ends. CDR3: CASSLEAGNYGYTF. The CDR3 DNA is TGCGCCAGCAGCTTGGAAGCAGGGAACTATGGCTACACCTTC. Based on the CDR3 plus reference TRBV5-1 and TRBJ1-2, the full variable domain is KAGVTQTPRYLIKTRGQQVTLSCSPISGHRSVSWYQQTPGQGLQFLFEYFSETQRNKGNFPGRFSGRQFSNSRSEMNVSTLELGDSALYLCASSLEAGNYGYTFGSGTRLTVV.

In nucleotides, the CDR3 is TGTGCCAGCAGCCTCCGGACTAGATTCTACGAGCAGTACTTC. Translation gives CASSLRTRFYEQYF. This sequence joins TRBV3-1 (or the pseudogene TRBV3-2) and TRBJ2-7, with 7 bases matching TRBD2. The CDR3 length is 14 residues. V lost 4 bases to trimming and J lost 3 bases; unmatched junction nucleotides: 6. The germline V gene has CDR1 LGHDT and CDR2 YNNKEL (reference sequence).

The genes are TRBV6-5 and TRBJ1-1, with a possible D match to TRBD1 (6 bases). CDR3 length equals 13 residues. With 8 bases removed from V and 2 bases from J, the gap between germline ends came to 12 bases. CDR1 is MNHEY, CDR2 SVGAGI, per germline. The CDR3 DNA reads as TGTGCCAGCTGCAACAGGGCTAACACTGAAGCTTTCTTT. It codes for CASCNRANTEAFF.

Only a few counts were recorded for this clone. The chain has TRBV6-5 and TRBJ2-7, with 9 bases that match TRBD1. Germline V gene lookup returns CDR1 MNHEY and CDR2 SVGAGI. The trim removed 6 bases at V and 2 bases at J, leaving 5 bases unmatched. This CDR3 spans 14 amino acids. CDR3 nucleotide sequence: TGTGCCAGCAGGCGGACAGGGGAGGCCTACGAGCAGTACTTC. Translating it yields CASRRTGEAYEQYF.

The J gene is TRBJ2-1, the V gene TRBV12-2; TRBD2, as called in the table, went unchecked against the DNA. TRBV12-2 is labeled a pseudogene. The CDR3 length is 15 residues. The CDR3 reads CASRHSGSSYNEQFF. DNA for the CDR3: TGTGCAAGTCGCCATAGCGGGAGCTCCTACAATGAGCAGTTCTTC.